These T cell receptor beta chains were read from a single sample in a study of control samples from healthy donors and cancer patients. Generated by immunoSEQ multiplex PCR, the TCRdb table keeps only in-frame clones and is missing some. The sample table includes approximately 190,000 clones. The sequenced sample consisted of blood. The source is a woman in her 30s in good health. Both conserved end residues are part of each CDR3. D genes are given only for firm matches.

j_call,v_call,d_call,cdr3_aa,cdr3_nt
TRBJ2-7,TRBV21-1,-,CASSKLPGQGPHEQYF,TGTGCCAGCAGCAAACTGCCGGGACAGGGTCCCCACGAGCAGTACTTC
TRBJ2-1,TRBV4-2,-,CASSQPTRASNEQFF,TGTGCCAGCAGCCAACCGACCAGGGCTAGCAATGAGCAGTTCTTC
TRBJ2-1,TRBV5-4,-,CASSLGGERVDEQFF,TGTGCCAGCAGCTTGGGGGGGGAAAGAGTTGATGAGCAGTTCTTC
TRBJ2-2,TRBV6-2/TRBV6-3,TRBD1,CASSTAGTGYTGELFF,TGTGCCAGCAGTACAGCCGGGACAGGGTACACCGGGGAGCTGTTTTTT
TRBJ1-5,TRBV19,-,CASSIGGYGNQPQHF,TGTGCCAGTAGTATCGGGGGGTACGGCAATCAGCCCCAGCATTTT
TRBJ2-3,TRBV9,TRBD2,CASSPTSGGALFNPTDTQYF,TGTGCCAGCTCCCCGACTAGCGGGGGGGCCCTCTTCAATCCCACAGATACGCAGTATTTT
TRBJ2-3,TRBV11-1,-,CASSFTLVSTDTQYF,TGTGCCAGCTCATTCACGCTGGTCAGCACAGATACGCAGTATTTT
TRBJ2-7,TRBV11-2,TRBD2,CASSLTAFQRDAYEQYF,TGTGCCAGCAGCTTGACGGCGTTCCAGCGGGATGCCTACGAGCAGTACTTC
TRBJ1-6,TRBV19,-,CASSNRDNSPLHF,TGTGCCAGTAGTAACAGGGATAATTCACCCCTCCACTTT
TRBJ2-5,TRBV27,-,CASSGRQETQYF,TGTGCCAGCTCCGGACGGCAAGAGACCCAGTACTTC
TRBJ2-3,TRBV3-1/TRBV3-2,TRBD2,CASSQDQRTRYF,TGTGCCAGCAGCCAAGATCAAAGGACTAGGTATTTT
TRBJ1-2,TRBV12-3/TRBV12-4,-,CASSLNYGYTF,TGTGCCAGCAGTTTAAACTATGGCTACACCTTC
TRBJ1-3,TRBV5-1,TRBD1,CASSLGQGAVGNTIYF,TGCGCCAGCAGCTTGGGACAGGGGGCGGTCGGAAACACCATATATTTT
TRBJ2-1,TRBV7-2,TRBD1,CASSSTGSGSYNEQFF,TGTGCCAGCAGCTCGACAGGGTCGGGCTCCTACAATGAGCAGTTCTTC
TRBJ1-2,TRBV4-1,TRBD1,CASSQVAGGGYGYTF,TGCGCCAGCAGCCAAGTAGCAGGGGGCGGCTATGGCTACACCTTC
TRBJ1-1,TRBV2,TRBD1,CASSESHPGGYTEAFF,TGTGCCAGCAGTGAATCTCACCCAGGGGGATACACTGAAGCTTTCTTT
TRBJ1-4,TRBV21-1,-,CASRNLLRDRREKLFF,TGTGCCAGCAGGAATTTACTCAGGGACAGAAGAGAAAAACTGTTTTTT
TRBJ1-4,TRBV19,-,CASSPRRQATNEKLFF,TGTGCCAGTAGTCCCCGAAGACAGGCAACTAATGAAAAACTGTTTTTT
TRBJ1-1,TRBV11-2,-,CASSLNQLGGPRTEAFF,TGTGCCAGCAGCTTAAACCAACTAGGGGGGCCGAGGACTGAAGCTTTCTTT
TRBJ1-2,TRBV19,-,CASSVDRSYNYGYTF,TGTGCCAGTAGTGTCGACAGGTCGTACAACTATGGCTACACCTTC
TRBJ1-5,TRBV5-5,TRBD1,CASSPMTGGNQPQHF,TGTGCCAGCAGCCCAATGACAGGGGGGAATCAGCCCCAGCATTTT
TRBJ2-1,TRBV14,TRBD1,CASSQGDRVAYNEQFF,TGTGCCAGCAGCCAAGGTGACAGGGTCGCGTACAATGAGCAGTTCTTC
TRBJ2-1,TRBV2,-,CASKSTNFPPNEQFF,TGTGCCAGCAAGAGCACTAATTTTCCCCCAAATGAGCAGTTCTTC
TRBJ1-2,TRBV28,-,CASSLGQGKGYTF,TGTGCCAGCAGTTTAGGGCAGGGCAAAGGCTACACCTTC
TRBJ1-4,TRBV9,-,CASSARQASNEKLFF,TGTGCCAGCAGCGCAAGACAGGCGTCTAATGAAAAACTGTTTTTT
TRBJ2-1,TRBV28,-,CASSRTNYNEQFF,TGTGCCAGCAGTCGGACAAACTACAATGAGCAGTTCTTC
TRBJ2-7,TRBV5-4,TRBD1,CASSPTRGSYEQYF,TGTGCCAGCAGCCCCACCAGGGGGTCCTACGAGCAGTACTTC
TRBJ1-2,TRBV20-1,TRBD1,CSASNAGTGNYGYTF,TGCAGTGCTAGTAATGCCGGGACAGGGAATTATGGCTACACCTTC
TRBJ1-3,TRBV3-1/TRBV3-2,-,CASSRPDRNSGNTIYF,TGTGCCAGCAGCCGCCCCGACAGAAACTCTGGAAACACCATATATTTT
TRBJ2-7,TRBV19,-,CASSMDSFSYEQYF,TGTGCCAGTAGTATGGACAGTTTCTCCTACGAGCAGTACTTC